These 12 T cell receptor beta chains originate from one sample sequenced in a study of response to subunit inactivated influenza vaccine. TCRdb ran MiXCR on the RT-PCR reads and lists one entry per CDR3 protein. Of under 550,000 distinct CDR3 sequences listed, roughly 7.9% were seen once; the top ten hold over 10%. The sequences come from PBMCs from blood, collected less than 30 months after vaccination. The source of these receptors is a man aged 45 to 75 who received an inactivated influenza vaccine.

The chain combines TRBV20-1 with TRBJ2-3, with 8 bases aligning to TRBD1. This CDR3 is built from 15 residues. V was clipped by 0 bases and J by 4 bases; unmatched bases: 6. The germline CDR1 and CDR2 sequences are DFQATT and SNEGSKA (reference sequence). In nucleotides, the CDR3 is TGCAGTGCTAGAGATGGGCAGGGGGCGTCAGATACGCAGTATTTT. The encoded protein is CSARDGQGASDTQYF.

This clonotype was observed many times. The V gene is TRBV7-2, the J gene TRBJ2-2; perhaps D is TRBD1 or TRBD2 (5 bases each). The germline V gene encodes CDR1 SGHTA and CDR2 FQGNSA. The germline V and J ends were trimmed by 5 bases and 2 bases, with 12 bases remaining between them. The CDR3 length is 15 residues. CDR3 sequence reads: CASSTDGTNTGELFF. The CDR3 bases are TGTGCCAGCAGCACCGACGGGACCAACACCGGGGAGCTGTTTTTT. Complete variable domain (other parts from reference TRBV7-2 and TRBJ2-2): GAGVSQSPSNKVTEKGKDVELRCDPISGHTALYWYRQSLGQGLEFLIYFQGNSAPDKSGLPSDRFSAERTGGSVSTLTIQRTQQEDSAVYLCASSTDGTNTGELFFGEGSRLTVL.

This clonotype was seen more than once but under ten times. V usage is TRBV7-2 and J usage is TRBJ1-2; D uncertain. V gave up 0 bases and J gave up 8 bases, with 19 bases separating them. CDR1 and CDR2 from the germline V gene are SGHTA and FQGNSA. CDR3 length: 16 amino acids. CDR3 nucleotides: TGTGCCAGCAGCTTAGCGACGGCAGGAAAAACTCAGGGCTACACCTTC. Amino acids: CASSLATAGKTQGYTF.

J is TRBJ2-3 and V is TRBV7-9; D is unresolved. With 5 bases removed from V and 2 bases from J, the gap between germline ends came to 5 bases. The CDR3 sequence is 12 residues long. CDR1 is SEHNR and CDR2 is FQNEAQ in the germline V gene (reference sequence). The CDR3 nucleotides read TGTGCCAGCAGCCAGCTCACAGATACGCAGTATTTT. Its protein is CASSQLTDTQYF.

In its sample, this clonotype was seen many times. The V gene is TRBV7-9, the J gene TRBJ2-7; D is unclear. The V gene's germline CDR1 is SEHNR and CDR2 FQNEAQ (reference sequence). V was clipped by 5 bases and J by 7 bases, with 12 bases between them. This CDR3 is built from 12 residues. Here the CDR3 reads CASSPPDGEQYF. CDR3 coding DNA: TGTGCCAGCAGCCCGCCGGACGGAGAGCAGTACTTC.

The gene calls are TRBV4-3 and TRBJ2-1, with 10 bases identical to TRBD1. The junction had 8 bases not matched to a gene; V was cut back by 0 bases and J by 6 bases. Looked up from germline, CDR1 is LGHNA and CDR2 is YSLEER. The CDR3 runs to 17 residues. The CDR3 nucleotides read TGCGCCAGCAGCCAAGATTTCGGGGACAGGGGTGGCAATGAGCAGTTCTTC. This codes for CASSQDFGDRGGNEQFF.

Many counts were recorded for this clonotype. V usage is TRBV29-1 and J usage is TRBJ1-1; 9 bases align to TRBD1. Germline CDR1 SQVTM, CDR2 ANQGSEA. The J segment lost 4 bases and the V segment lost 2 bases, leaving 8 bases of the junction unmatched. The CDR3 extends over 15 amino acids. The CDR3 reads CSVETGQGPTTEAFF. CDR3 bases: TGCAGCGTTGAAACGGGACAGGGACCTACCACTGAAGCTTTCTTT.

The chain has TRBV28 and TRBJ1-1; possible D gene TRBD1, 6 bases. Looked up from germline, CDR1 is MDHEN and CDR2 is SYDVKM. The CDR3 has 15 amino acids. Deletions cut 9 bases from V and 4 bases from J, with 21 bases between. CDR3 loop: CASTPTGPLLTEAFF. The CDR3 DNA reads TGTGCCAGTACCCCGACAGGCCCACTGCTCACTGAAGCTTTCTTT.

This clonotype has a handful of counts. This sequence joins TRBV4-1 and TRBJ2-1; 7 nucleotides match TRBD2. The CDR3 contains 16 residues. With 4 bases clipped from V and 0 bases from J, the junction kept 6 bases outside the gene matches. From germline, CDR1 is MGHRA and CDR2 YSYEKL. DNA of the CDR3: TGCGCCAGCAGCCCGACGCGGGGGAGCTCCTACAATGAGCAGTTCTTC. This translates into CASSPTRGSSYNEQFF.

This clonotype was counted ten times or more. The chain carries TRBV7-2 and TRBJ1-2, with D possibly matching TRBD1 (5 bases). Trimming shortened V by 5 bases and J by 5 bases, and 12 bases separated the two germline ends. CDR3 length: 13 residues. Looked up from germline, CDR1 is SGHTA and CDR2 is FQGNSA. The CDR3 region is CASSPGAMYGYTF. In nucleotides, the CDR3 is TGTGCCAGCAGCCCCGGGGCCATGTATGGCTACACCTTC.

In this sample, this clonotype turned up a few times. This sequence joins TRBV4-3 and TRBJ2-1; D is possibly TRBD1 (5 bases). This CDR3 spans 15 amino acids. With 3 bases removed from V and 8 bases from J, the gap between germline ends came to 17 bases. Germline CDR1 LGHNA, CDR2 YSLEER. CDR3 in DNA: TGCGCCAGCAGCCATGACAGCCTAGAAGGGGATGAGCAGTTCTTC. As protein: CASSHDSLEGDEQFF.

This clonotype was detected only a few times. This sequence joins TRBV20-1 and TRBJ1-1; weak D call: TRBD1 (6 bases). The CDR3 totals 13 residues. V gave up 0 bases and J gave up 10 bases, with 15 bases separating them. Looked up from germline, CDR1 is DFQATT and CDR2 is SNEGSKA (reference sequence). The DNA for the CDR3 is TGCAGTGCTAGAGATCGGATCAGGGGAGGAGCTTTCTTT. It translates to CSARDRIRGGAFF.